The present TCR beta chain was sequenced within a study of blood T cell repertoires in COVID-19. Looking at the study overall: Acute and convalescent COVID-19 specimens originated in the United States, Italy and Spain. The analysed material was cDNA or gDNA that came from T cells, B-cell-depleted T cells, or PBMCs.

V lost 0 bases, J lost 7 bases, and 16 bases lay in between. The CDR3 runs 15 residues. Germline-derived CDR1 and CDR2 are SGHRS and YFSETQ. Original methodology: From reference gene primer amplification, estimates of nucleated cell counts were derived. This table comes from immunoSEQ multiplex PCR, and its TCRdb copy is limited to in-frame clones, with some not included. That table supplies the V and J calls and clone size; D and trimming were determined from the DNA. The repertoire holds 35,000 to 55,000 clones, with 69% as singletons. This rearrangement joins TRBV5-1 to TRBJ1-1; D unclear. This receptor was identified in an elderly man with acute or convalescent COVID-19. Sample: peripheral blood. CDR3 sequence: CASSLAGLKTGEAFF. As DNA, the CDR3 is TGCGCCAGCAGCTTGGCAGGACTTAAGACGGGTGAAGCTTTCTTT.